The next 18 T cell receptor beta chains were all read from a single sample in a study of shared clonotypes between healthy human individuals. Profiled with immunoSEQ multiplex PCR; TCRdb holds only in-frame clones, not every one. The sample contains hundreds of thousands of clones, about 98% of which appear only once. Naivety among CD8 cells was defined by CD45RO negativity and positive CCR7 selection, thereby excluding terminally differentiated effector memory CD45RA+ cells. The material sequenced was naive CD8+ T cells sorted from blood. These TCRs come from a man aged 25-45 years in good health.

CDR3 in amino acids: CASSGGFSSYEQYF. The DNA for the CDR3 is TGTGCCAGCAGCGGGGGGTTCAGCTCCTACGAGCAGTACTTC. The chain uses TRBV9 and TRBJ2-7; D may match TRBD1 or TRBD2 (5 bases each). This CDR3 has 14 residues. V lost 3 bases and J lost 0, with 10 bases in between. The V gene's germline CDR1 is SGDLS and CDR2 YYNGEE.

Here the CDR3 DNA reads TGTGCCAGCAGTTTACGGCAGCCATACGAGCAGTACTTC. Translated: CASSLRQPYEQYF. The chain couples TRBV28 to TRBJ2-7, with D unresolved. V was clipped by 2 bases and J by 4 bases, with 9 bases between them. Germline V CDR1 and CDR2: MDHEN, SYDVKM. This CDR3 has 13 residues.

This chain connects TRBV27 to TRBJ2-7; D unresolved. V lost 3 bases and J lost 5, with 8 bases in between. The V gene's germline CDR1 is MNHEY and CDR2 SMNVEV (reference sequence). The CDR3 is 12 amino acids. In nucleotides, the CDR3 is TGTGCCAGCAGTTTCTTAGGAAACGAGCAGTACTTC. This sequence encodes CASSFLGNEQYF.

The gene calls are TRBV7-8 and TRBJ2-1, with 7 bases aligning to TRBD1. J gave up 5 bases and V 6 bases, and 4 bases lay outside the gene matches. Germline CDR1 reads SGHVS; CDR2 reads FQNEAQ. The CDR3 totals 13 residues. CDR3 amino acids: CASRLQGNNEQFF. CDR3 nucleotide sequence: TGTGCCAGCAGGTTACAGGGGAACAATGAGCAGTTCTTC.

The V and J genes are TRBV11-2 and TRBJ2-3; a weak D match, TRBD2 (5 bases). The germline CDR1 and CDR2 sequences are SGHAT and FQNNGV. The V and J ends lost 3 bases and 5 bases respectively, with 15 bases between them. This CDR3 spans 15 amino acids. In DNA, the CDR3 is TGTGCCAGCAGCTTTAGCGTTCTAGCTCTAGATACGCAGTATTTT. This sequence encodes CASSFSVLALDTQYF.

For this clone: Distinct nucleotide sequences in the sample also encode this CDR3. The CDR3: CASSPADTQYF. CDR3 nucleotides: TGTGCCAGCTCACCCGCCGATACGCAGTATTTT. The V gene is TRBV18, the J gene TRBJ2-3; D uncertain. Germline V gives CDR1 KGHSH, CDR2 LQKENI. The CDR3 loop spans 11 amino acids. Trimming took 3 bases from V and 6 from J, leaving 4 bases between them.

Points on this clone: A read error may account for a junction end that differs from germline. The chain is built from TRBV30 and TRBJ2-3; 13 bases line up with TRBD2. Germline V gene sequence: CDR1 GTSNPN, CDR2 SVGIG (reference sequence). This CDR3 region has 18 residues. The CDR3 nucleotides read TGTGCCTGGAGTGAGGGACTAGCGGGACTACTTAGCACAGGTACGCAGTATTTT. It is translated as CAWSEGLAGLLSTGTQYF.

The chain employs TRBV5-1 and TRBJ2-7; 9 positions agree with TRBD1. The CDR3 is 14 amino acids. V was pared by 7 bases and J by 4 bases, with 9 bases of the junction left unmatched. Per the germline V gene, CDR1 is SGHRS and CDR2 is YFSETQ. The CDR3 sequence: CASCEGTGKYEQYF. DNA for the CDR3: TGCGCCAGCTGTGAGGGGACAGGGAAATACGAGCAGTACTTC.

This rearrangement joins TRBV5-8 to TRBJ1-2, with D possibly TRBD1 on 5 matching bases. The CDR3 totals 16 residues. V dropped 3 bases and J dropped 3 bases, with 18 bases sitting between them. CDR1 and CDR2 (germline): SGHTS, YDEGEE. The CDR3 here is CASSSGPQGEDYGYTF. For the CDR3, the DNA is TGTGCCAGCAGCTCGGGGCCGCAGGGAGAGGACTATGGCTACACCTTC.

V and J are TRBV7-9 and TRBJ2-5; 13 positions agree with TRBD2. The CDR3 has 16 residues. Trimming cost V 5 bases and J 3 bases; bases outside gene matches: 6. The germline CDR1 and CDR2 sequences are SEHNR and FQNEAQ (reference sequence). The CDR3 region has the DNA TGTGCCAGCAGCGCCCGCGGACTAGCGGGAGAAGAGACCCAGTACTTC. Translating it yields CASSARGLAGEETQYF.

V is TRBV1 and J is TRBJ1-1. TRBV1 is a pseudogene locus. The CDR3 has 10 residues. The CDR3 bases are TGCACCAGCATAAAGGGAAACGCTTTCTTT. Protein sequence: CTSIKGNAFF.

The rearrangement uses TRBV5-1 and TRBJ1-2, with D perhaps TRBD1 (5 bases). Looked up from germline, CDR1 is SGHRS and CDR2 is YFSETQ. The CDR3 spans 15 residues. V was trimmed by 7 bases and J by 0 bases, leaving 16 bases between them. The DNA of the CDR3 is TGCGCCAGCCATCCTCCGGGACGGACTAACTATGGCTACACCTTC. This codes for CASHPPGRTNYGYTF.

V is TRBV19 and J is TRBJ2-1, with 7 nucleotides matching TRBD2. V dropped 7 bases and J dropped 4; count of bases not matched to a gene: 10. Germline CDR1 reads LNHDA; CDR2 reads SQIVND (reference sequence). The CDR3 length is 15 residues. The CDR3 reads CASMRLERGYNEQFF. In DNA form, the CDR3 reads TGTGCCAGTATGCGGCTTGAGCGGGGATACAATGAGCAGTTCTTC.

This chain connects TRBV15 to TRBJ2-1, with a weak D call TRBD1 (5 bases). Germline CDR1 LNHNV, CDR2 YYDKDF (reference sequence). This CDR3 has 16 amino acids. With 1 base removed from V and 2 bases from J, the gap between germline ends came to 12 bases. CDR3 protein: CATSRGRTLTYNEQFF. The CDR3, as DNA: TGTGCCACCAGCAGAGGAAGGACACTCACCTACAATGAGCAGTTCTTC.

The chain links TRBV10-1 to TRBJ2-1; 8 positions agree with TRBD1. The ends lost 3 bases at V and 10 bases at J; junction bases unmatched: 8. The CDR3 has 14 residues. Germline lookup yields CDR1 WNHNN and CDR2 SYGVQD (reference sequence). The CDR3 DNA is TGCGCCAGCAGTGATCGACAGGGGATACGGGAGCAGTTCTTC. Encoded protein: CASSDRQGIREQFF.

V usage is TRBV27 and J usage is TRBJ2-1, with TRBD1 matching over 7 bases. J lost 12 bases, V lost 6 bases, and 5 bases had no gene match. Germline CDR1 is MNHEY and CDR2 is SMNVEV (reference sequence). The CDR3 covers 11 residues. CDR3 nucleotides: TGTGCCAGCAGCCTCGGACAGGTGCAGTTCTTC. Amino acid sequence: CASSLGQVQFF.

V usage is TRBV5-1 and J usage is TRBJ2-7; TRBD2 aligns across 10 bases. V was clipped by 5 bases and J by 0 bases; unmatched bases: 8. Germline values: CDR1 SGHRS, CDR2 YFSETQ. The CDR3 sequence is 16 residues long. CDR3 region: CASRPAGGPFSYEQYF. The CDR3 region has the DNA TGCGCCAGCAGGCCAGCGGGAGGGCCGTTCTCCTACGAGCAGTACTTC.

This chain joins TRBV27 and TRBJ2-1, with 7 bases fitting TRBD2. The J segment lost 4 bases and the V segment lost 7 bases, leaving 10 bases of the junction unmatched. The CDR3 spans 15 residues. CDR1 MNHEY and CDR2 SMNVEV come from the germline V gene (reference sequence). The CDR3 nucleotides read TGTGCCAGCACCGATGCGGGGGTGCCTTACAATGAGCAGTTCTTC. This encodes CASTDAGVPYNEQFF.